This passage covers 23 T cell receptor beta chains from one sample sequenced in a study of blood T cell repertoires in COVID-19. Measured with immunoSEQ multiplex PCR; TCRdb has only the in-frame clones, and not every one. The table records under 150,000 clones, about 90% of them present only once. The material sequenced was peripheral blood. The receptors were gathered from a woman in her 50s who had recovered from COVID-19.

This chain connects TRBV6-5 to TRBJ2-1; 10 bases map to TRBD2. CDR3 size: 14 residues. With V trimmed by 5 bases and J by 8 bases, 6 bases remained unmatched. Germline loops: CDR1 MNHEY, CDR2 SVGAGI. The DNA for the CDR3 is TGTGCCAGCAGTACGGGACTAGCGATGCATGAGCAGTTCTTC. Translation gives CASSTGLAMHEQFF.

The chain recombines TRBV5-8 with TRBJ2-5, with D possibly matching TRBD1 (7 bases). This CDR3 region has 18 residues. Trimming cost V 3 bases and J 4 bases, with 25 bases left between them. The V gene's germline CDR1 is SGHTS and CDR2 YDEGEE. The CDR3 sequence is CASSSSPSSQGGGETQYF. In nucleotides, the CDR3 is TGTGCCAGCAGCTCTAGTCCTTCCTCTCAGGGGGGCGGAGAGACCCAGTACTTC.

CDR3 protein: CASGFGGYNEQFF. Written as DNA, the CDR3 is TGTGCCAGCGGATTTGGCGGCTACAATGAGCAGTTCTTC. The rearrangement links TRBV6-5 to TRBJ2-1, with unresolved D. CDR3 length: 13 amino acids. V was clipped by 8 bases and J by 3 bases, with 11 bases between them. CDR1 MNHEY and CDR2 SVGAGI come from the germline V gene.

The count of this clone is one. The rearrangement uses TRBV6-5 and TRBJ1-2, with D possibly matching TRBD1 (6 bases). Germline assignment: CDR1 MNHEY and CDR2 SVGAGI. The germline V and J ends were trimmed by 3 bases and 7 bases, with 21 bases remaining between them. The CDR3 contains 16 residues. CDR3 protein: CASSYGRGGKLAGYTF. The CDR3 bases are TGTGCCAGCAGTTATGGGAGAGGGGGTAAATTGGCTGGCTACACCTTC.

V is TRBV6-5 and J is TRBJ2-1; TRBD2 matches at 11 bases. The CDR3 has 16 amino acids. Germline values: CDR1 MNHEY, CDR2 SVGAGI. The trim removed 2 bases at V and 3 bases at J, leaving 3 bases unmatched. The CDR3 DNA reads as TGTGCCAGCAGTTACGCCGGGACTAGCGGCTACAATGAGCAGTTCTTC. It specifies CASSYAGTSGYNEQFF.

V usage is TRBV21-1 and J usage is TRBJ2-3; whether TRBD2, the table's D call, matches the DNA was not checked. TRBV21-1 is a pseudogene. The CDR3 sequence is 15 residues long. The CDR3 spells CASSNEGSSTDTQYF. DNA for the CDR3: TGTGCCAGCAGCAACGAGGGTTCTAGCACAGATACGCAGTATTTT.

The chain couples TRBV6-6 to TRBJ2-1; no definite D call. Trimming shortened V by 7 bases and J by 3 bases, and 4 bases separated the two germline ends. This CDR3 comprises 11 residues. Germline lookup yields CDR1 MNHNY and CDR2 SVGAGI (reference sequence). This CDR3 reads CASTSYNEQFF. CDR3 DNA sequence: TGTGCCAGCACGAGCTACAATGAGCAGTTCTTC.

V is TRBV4-1 and J is TRBJ2-4; a possible D gene is TRBD1 (6 bases). Germline lookup yields CDR1 MGHRA and CDR2 YSYEKL. The length of the CDR3 is 17 residues. Trimming removed 0 bases at V and 2 bases at J, with 14 bases between. The CDR3 spells CASSQDQTGGPKNIQYF. The CDR3 nucleotides are TGCGCCAGCAGCCAAGATCAGACAGGTGGTCCCAAAAACATTCAGTACTTC.

The chain joins TRBV5-1 to TRBJ2-1; the match to TRBD1 covers 8 bases. Per germline, CDR1 SGHRS and CDR2 YFSETQ. The CDR3 runs 14 residues. J was trimmed by 6 bases and V by 4 bases; bases with no gene match: 6. The CDR3 nucleotides are TGCGCCAGCAGCGCTCCGGGACAGGTCAATGAGCAGTTCTTC. Translation: CASSAPGQVNEQFF.

A single count supports this clone. The chain joins TRBV28 to TRBJ2-3; D gene ambiguous. Germline V gene lookup returns CDR1 MDHEN and CDR2 SYDVKM. The CDR3 extends over 14 amino acids. The germline V and J ends were trimmed by 7 bases and 0 bases, with 11 bases remaining between them. Here the CDR3 DNA reads TGTGCCAGCATGCGAGCGTTTAGCACAGATACGCAGTATTTT. Protein: CASMRAFSTDTQYF.

The chain carries TRBV4-1 and TRBJ2-1, with D tentatively TRBD1 (6 bases). There are 13 residues in the CDR3. V lost 0 bases to trimming and J lost 16 bases, with 16 bases between them. Per germline, CDR1 MGHRA and CDR2 YSYEKL. CDR3 bases: TGCGCCAGCAGCCAAGATGGGAACAGGGAATGCTTCTTC. As protein: CASSQDGNRECFF.

The chain links TRBV7-2 to TRBJ2-7; TRBD2 agrees at 9 bases. The junction had 6 bases not matched to a gene; V was cut back by 3 bases and J by 9 bases. CDR1 SGHTA and CDR2 FQGNSA come from the germline V gene. The CDR3 is 13 amino acids. The CDR3 DNA reads TGTGCCAGCAGCTTTAGCGGGAGCGGAGGGCAGTACTTC. Amino acid sequence: CASSFSGSGGQYF. The variable domain in full, with the rest retrieved from reference TRBV7-2 and TRBJ2-7, is GAGVSQSPSNKVTEKGKDVELRCDPISGHTALYWYRQSLGQGLEFLIYFQGNSAPDKSGLPSDRFSAERTGGSVSTLTIQRTQQEDSAVYLCASSFSGSGGQYFGPGTRLTVT.

The chain joins TRBV19 to TRBJ1-5; tentatively, D is TRBD1 (6 bases). The CDR3 contains 14 residues. Trimming stripped 5 bases from V and 0 bases from J, with 8 bases between. Germline CDR1 and CDR2: LNHDA and SQIVND (reference sequence). CDR3 loop: CASSYRDSNQPQHF. The CDR3 DNA reads TGTGCCAGTAGTTACAGGGATAGCAATCAGCCCCAGCATTTT.

This chain uses TRBV11-2 with TRBJ2-3; tentative D call: TRBD2 (7 bases). The ends were cut back, 5 bases at V and 1 base at J, with 13 bases in the middle. The CDR3 loop spans 15 amino acids. Germline assignment: CDR1 SGHAT and CDR2 FQNNGV. The CDR3 sequence: CASSLGGVGTDTQYF. The CDR3 nucleotides read TGTGCCAGCAGCCTAGGGGGGGTGGGCACAGATACGCAGTATTTT.

The V gene is TRBV6-6, the J gene TRBJ2-2; TRBD2 matches at 7 bases. V lost 7 bases, J lost 3 bases, and 5 bases stayed unmatched. Germline V gene sequence: CDR1 MNHNY, CDR2 SVGAGI (reference sequence). The CDR3 length is 14 residues. The CDR3 DNA reads as TGTGCCAGCAAGCGGCTAGCGGACACCGGGGAGCTGTTTTTT. Translation: CASKRLADTGELFF.

The CDR3 bases are TGTGCCAGTTTGGGACAGGCTACAAACACTGAAGCTTTCTTT. Its protein product is CASLGQATNTEAFF. V usage is TRBV19 and J usage is TRBJ1-1, with 8 bases that match TRBD1. The CDR3 runs 14 residues. The V gene's germline CDR1 is LNHDA and CDR2 SQIVND (reference sequence). J gave up 2 bases and V 8 bases, and 7 bases lay outside the gene matches.

This clone was picked up one time. The chain is built from TRBV11-2 and TRBJ2-2; D is perhaps TRBD1 (5 bases). Trimming pared 1 base from V and 2 bases from J, leaving 8 bases between. This CDR3 comprises 15 residues. Germline V gene lookup returns CDR1 SGHAT and CDR2 FQNNGV. CDR3 nucleotide sequence: TGTGCCAGCAGCTTAGTAAGGGGAAACACCGGGGAGCTGTTTTTT. This gives the protein CASSLVRGNTGELFF.

V gene TRBV2 combines with J gene TRBJ1-2, with 7 nucleotides matching TRBD1. CDR1 SNHLY and CDR2 FYNNEI come from the germline V gene. V dropped 8 bases and J dropped 5; count of bases not matched to a gene: 11. The CDR3 totals 14 residues. The CDR3 DNA reads as TGTGCCAGCGGATGGACAGGCCAGATGTATGGCTACACCTTC. This encodes CASGWTGQMYGYTF. The whole variable domain, remainder taken from reference TRBV2 and TRBJ1-2, is EPEVTQTPSHQVTQMGQEVILRCVPISNHLYFYWYRQILGQKVEFLVSFYNNEISEKSEIFDDQFSVERPDGSNFTLKIRSTKLEDSAMYFCASGWTGQMYGYTFGSGTRLTVV.

This clone appeared once. This sequence joins TRBV4-3 and TRBJ2-5; maybe TRBD2 (6 bases). The germline CDR1 and CDR2 sequences are LGHNA and YSLEER. The germline V and J ends were trimmed by 2 bases and 9 bases, with 16 bases remaining between them. The CDR3 runs 14 residues. The CDR3 sequence is CASSQSGTGGPQYF. DNA of the CDR3: TGCGCCAGCAGCCAATCAGGGACTGGGGGTCCCCAGTACTTC.

The V gene is TRBV6-2 or TRBV6-3, the J gene TRBJ2-1; D gene unclear. This CDR3 is 12 amino acids long. Germline lookup yields CDR1 MNHEY and CDR2 SVGEGT. Trimming took off 2 bases at V and 5 bases at J, with 4 bases between the two ends. CDR3 coding DNA: TGTGCCAGCAGTTACCTTAACAATGAGCAGTTCTTC. Encoded protein: CASSYLNNEQFF.

The rearrangement links TRBV4-1 to TRBJ1-4; perhaps TRBD1 as D (5 bases). The germline V gene has CDR1 MGHRA and CDR2 YSYEKL. The CDR3 consists of 19 residues. V lost 0 bases, J lost 8 bases, and 25 bases lay in between. CDR3 coding DNA: TGCGCCAGCAGCCAAGATAAAGGAGGGCTCGGGGGGGTTCGGGAAAAACTGTTTTTT. Translated: CASSQDKGGLGGVREKLFF.

This clone was counted once. The chain is built from TRBV6-5 and TRBJ1-2; 8 bases match TRBD1. The CDR3 covers 13 residues. The germline gives CDR1 MNHEY, CDR2 SVGAGI. V lost 6 bases to trimming and J lost 5 bases; unmatched junction nucleotides: 5. The CDR3 spells CASRADRGYGYTF. CDR3 nucleotides: TGTGCCAGCAGGGCAGACAGGGGTTATGGCTACACCTTC.

CDR3 in amino acids: CASSSKTGEETQYF. CDR3 DNA sequence: TGCGCCAGCAGCTCCAAGACAGGGGAAGAGACCCAGTACTTC. The rearrangement links TRBV5-1 to TRBJ2-5; the match to TRBD1 covers 8 bases. Germline values: CDR1 SGHRS, CDR2 YFSETQ. V shed 3 bases and J 3 bases; nucleotides not matched to a gene: 4. CDR3 size: 14 residues.